This T cell receptor beta chain is from a study of blood T cell repertoires in COVID-19. Sequencing was performed with immunoSEQ multiplex PCR; in TCRdb, only in-frame clones are kept and a portion is missing. The sample holds 55,000 to 65,000 clones, around 80% seen once. Per germline, CDR1 SEHNR and CDR2 FQNEAQ (reference sequence). V lost 8 bases, J lost 6 bases, and 15 bases stayed unmatched. CDR3 size: 16 residues. The chain has TRBV7-9 and TRBJ2-1; 8 bases match TRBD2. This TCR came from a man aged 55 to 70 with acute or convalescent COVID-19. Sequenced input: peripheral blood. The DNA for the CDR3 is TGTGCCAGCGGAACCCTACGGGGGGGCGGTTTCAATGAGCAGTTCTTC. Its translation: CASGTLRGGGFNEQFF.